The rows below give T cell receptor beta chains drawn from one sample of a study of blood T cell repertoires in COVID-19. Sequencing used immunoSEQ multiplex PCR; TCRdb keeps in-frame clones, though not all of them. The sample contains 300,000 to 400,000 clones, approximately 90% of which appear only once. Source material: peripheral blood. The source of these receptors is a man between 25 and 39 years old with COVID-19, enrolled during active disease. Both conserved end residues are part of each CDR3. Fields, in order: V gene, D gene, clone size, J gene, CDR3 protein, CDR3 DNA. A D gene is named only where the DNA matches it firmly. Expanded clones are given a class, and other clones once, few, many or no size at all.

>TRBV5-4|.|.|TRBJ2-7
CASSLAGTPSTFGEQYF
TGTGCCAGCAGCTTGGCGGGGACACCCTCAACCTTTGGCGAGCAGTACTTC
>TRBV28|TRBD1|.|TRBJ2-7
CASSPPGQISYEQYF
TGTGCCAGCAGTCCCCCGGGACAGATCTCCTACGAGCAGTACTTC
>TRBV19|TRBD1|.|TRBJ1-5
CASSILGTGGSQPQHF
TGTGCCAGTAGTATTTTGGGGACAGGTGGGTCTCAGCCCCAGCATTTT
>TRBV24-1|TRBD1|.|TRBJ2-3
CATSPSGTGATDTQYF
TGTGCCACCAGCCCTTCCGGGACAGGGGCCACAGATACGCAGTATTTT
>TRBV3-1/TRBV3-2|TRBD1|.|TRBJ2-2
CASSLGTGGYTGELFF
TGTGCCAGCAGTCTCGGGACAGGGGGCTACACCGGGGAGCTGTTTTTT
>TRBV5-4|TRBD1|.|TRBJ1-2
CASSGISRTGDYGYTF
TGTGCCAGCAGCGGAATATCCCGGACAGGGGACTATGGCTACACCTTC
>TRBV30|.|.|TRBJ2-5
CAWKRQGYQETQYF
TGTGCCTGGAAAAGGCAGGGCTACCAAGAGACCCAGTACTTC
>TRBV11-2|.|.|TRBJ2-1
CATKTDSYNEQFF
TGTGCCACCAAAACGGACAGCTACAATGAGCAGTTCTTC
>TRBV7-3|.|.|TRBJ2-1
CASSSSSMAYNEQFF
TGTGCCAGCAGCTCTTCTAGTATGGCTTACAATGAGCAGTTCTTC
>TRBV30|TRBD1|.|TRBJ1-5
CAAGGVNSNQPQHF
TGTGCCGCAGGGGGCGTAAATAGCAATCAGCCCCAGCATTTT
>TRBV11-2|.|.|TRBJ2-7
CASSADYSGEQYF
TGTGCCAGCAGTGCGGACTATAGCGGCGAGCAGTACTTC
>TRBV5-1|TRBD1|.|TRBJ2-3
CASSLARGQDTQYF
TGCGCCAGCAGCTTGGCCAGGGGGCAAGATACGCAGTATTTT
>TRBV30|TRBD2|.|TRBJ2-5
CAWSTSGKETQYF
TGTGCCTGGAGTACCAGCGGGAAAGAGACCCAGTACTTC
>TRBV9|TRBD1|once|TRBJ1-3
CASGKTGNSGNTIYF
TGTGCCAGCGGAAAGACAGGGAACTCTGGAAACACCATATATTTT
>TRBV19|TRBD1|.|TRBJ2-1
CASSKRTGGNYNEQFF
TGTGCCAGTAGTAAGAGGACAGGGGGAAACTACAATGAGCAGTTCTTC
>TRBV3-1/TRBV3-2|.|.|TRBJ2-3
CASSQDHPKGDGTDTQYF
TGTGCCAGCAGCCAAGATCATCCCAAGGGAGATGGGACAGATACGCAGTATTTT
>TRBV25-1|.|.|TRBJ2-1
CASSEYSFGKGQFF
TGTGCCAGCAGTGAATATTCCTTCGGGAAAGGTCAGTTCTTC
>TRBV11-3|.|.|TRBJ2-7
CATPGGGSYEQYF
TGTGCCACCCCCGGTGGGGGGTCCTACGAGCAGTACTTC
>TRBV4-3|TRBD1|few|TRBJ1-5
CASSRSDRSDQPQHF
TGCGCCAGCAGCCGTTCGGACAGGAGCGATCAGCCCCAGCATTTT
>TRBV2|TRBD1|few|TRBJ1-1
CASSGQGKTEAFF
TGTGCCAGCAGTGGACAGGGAAAGACTGAAGCTTTCTTT
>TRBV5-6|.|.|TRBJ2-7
CASSPGFQVYEQYF
TGTGCCAGCAGCCCTGGTTTCCAGGTTTACGAGCAGTACTTC
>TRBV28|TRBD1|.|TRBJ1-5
CASSQDRGDSNQPQHF
TGTGCCAGCAGTCAAGACAGGGGCGATAGCAATCAGCCCCAGCATTTT
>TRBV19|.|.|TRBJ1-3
CASSIGPGRTSGNTIYF
TGTGCCAGTAGTATAGGTCCGGGAAGAACCTCTGGAAACACCATATATTTT
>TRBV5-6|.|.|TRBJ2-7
CASSGDIPYEQYF
TGTGCCAGCAGCGGGGACATCCCCTACGAGCAGTACTTC
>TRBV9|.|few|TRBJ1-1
CASSVVGGANLNTEAFF
TGTGCCAGCAGCGTAGTAGGAGGGGCGAATTTGAACACTGAAGCTTTCTTT
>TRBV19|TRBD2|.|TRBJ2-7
CASSGGGRGGGEQYF
TGTGCCAGTAGTGGCGGCGGACGCGGGGGAGGGGAGCAGTACTTC
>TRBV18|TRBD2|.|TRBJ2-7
CASSRLAGQAYEQYF
TGTGCCAGCTCACGACTAGCGGGGCAAGCCTACGAGCAGTACTTC
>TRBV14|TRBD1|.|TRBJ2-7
CASSPGGGYEQYF
TGTGCCAGCAGCCCAGGGGGTGGGTACGAGCAGTACTTC
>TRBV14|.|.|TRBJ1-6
CASSRDSSYNSPLHF
TGTGCCAGCAGCCGAGACAGCTCCTATAATTCACCCCTCCACTTT
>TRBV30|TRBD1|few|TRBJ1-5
CARQGWPQHF
TGTGCCCGACAGGGGTGGCCCCAGCATTTT
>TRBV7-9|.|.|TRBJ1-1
CASSRGDTNTEAFF
TGTGCCAGCAGCCGAGGGGACACAAACACTGAAGCTTTCTTT
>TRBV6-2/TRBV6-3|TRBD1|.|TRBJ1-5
CASSPRRGTGDQPQHF
TGTGCCAGCAGCCCACGACGGGGGACAGGGGATCAGCCCCAGCATTTT
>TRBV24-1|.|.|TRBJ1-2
CATSDLDRGNGYTF
TGTGCCACCAGTGATTTGGATCGGGGAAACGGCTACACCTTC
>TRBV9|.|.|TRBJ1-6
CASSVGAGNSPLHF
TGTGCCAGCAGCGTAGGGGCTGGGAATTCACCCCTCCACTTT
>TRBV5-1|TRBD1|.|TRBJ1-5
CASSLGDSLNQPQHF
TGCGCCAGCAGCTTGGGGGACAGCCTAAATCAGCCCCAGCATTTT
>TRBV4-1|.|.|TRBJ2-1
CASSQDRGSGNEQFF
TGCGCCAGCAGCCAAGATCGAGGTTCTGGCAATGAGCAGTTCTTC
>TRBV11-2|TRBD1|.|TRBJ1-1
CASSLDQNYRGPSEAFF
TGTGCCAGCAGCTTAGACCAAAACTACAGGGGGCCCTCTGAAGCTTTCTTT